Each of the 32 T cell receptor beta chains below was sequenced from the same sample in a study of OX40 agonist ivuxolimab in advanced cancers. TCRdb's copy holds only in-frame clones and misses some; the assay was immunoSEQ multiplex PCR. Counted here are 90,000 to 120,000 clones, roughly 90% occurring once; the ten biggest clones make up roughly 1.1%. Sample: CD4+ or CD8+ T cells sorted from blood, taken in a trial of the OX40 agonist ivuxolimab. The receptors stem from an adult with an advanced solid tumor such as melanoma, head and neck, liver or kidney cancer.

The chain recombines TRBV7-3 with TRBJ2-1; 7 nucleotides agree with TRBD2. The CDR3 consists of 16 residues. Germline CDR1 reads SGHTA; CDR2 reads FQGTGA. V was clipped by 4 bases and J by 1 base; unmatched bases: 7. CDR3 nucleotides: TGTGCCAGCAGCTCCTACGGGACTAAATCCTACAATGAGCAGTTCTTC. Amino acid sequence: CASSSYGTKSYNEQFF.

This clone is medium-sized. CDR3 nucleotides: TGCGCCAGCAGCCAATCGGAGGTAGGGGACACTGAAGCTTTCTTT. Translation: CASSQSEVGDTEAFF. The rearrangement uses TRBV4-3 and TRBJ1-1; the D gene is possibly TRBD1 (5 bases). The CDR3 covers 15 residues. Trimming shortened V by 2 bases and J by 3 bases, and 13 bases separated the two germline ends. CDR1 is LGHNA, CDR2 YSLEER, per germline.

The chain uses TRBV11-3 and TRBJ2-3; unclear D gene. This CDR3 is built from 12 residues. The V end was cut by 1 base, the J end by 5 bases, with 4 bases between. Germline V gene sequence: CDR1 SGHNT, CDR2 YENEEA. The CDR3 here is CASSLGRDTQYF. CDR3 nucleotides: TGTGCCAGCAGCTTAGGACGAGATACGCAGTATTTT.

The chain is built from TRBV6-4 and TRBJ1-1; TRBD1 matches at 7 bases. CDR1 and CDR2 (germline): MRHNA, SNTAGT. V gave up 6 bases and J gave up 4 bases; unmatched junction bases: 5. The CDR3 runs 13 residues. The CDR3 nucleotides are TGTGCCAGCAGGGAATCAGGGGGCACTGAAGCTTTCTTT. As protein: CASRESGGTEAFF.

As DNA, the CDR3 is TGTGCCAGCAGCTTAGGGGGATTAGACACTGAAGCTTTCTTT. Encoded protein: CASSLGGLDTEAFF. V gene TRBV7-2 combines with J gene TRBJ1-1; D is unclear. The CDR3 consists of 14 residues. Trimming pared 1 base from V and 3 bases from J, leaving 9 bases between. Germline-derived CDR1 and CDR2 are SGHTA and FQGNSA.

This clone has only one observation. The chain has TRBV2 and TRBJ2-7; D is uncertain. V dropped 1 base and J dropped 3 bases, with 16 bases sitting between them. Per the germline V gene, CDR1 is SNHLY and CDR2 is FYNNEI. The CDR3 has 16 amino acids. In DNA, the CDR3 is TGTGCCAGCAGTGAAGGGTCAGCGAGAGGTGGCTACGAGCAGTACTTC. It is translated as CASSEGSARGGYEQYF.

This chain uses TRBV19 with TRBJ2-2; 9 nucleotides align to TRBD1. V trimming: 7 bases; J trimming: 1 base; junction bases outside the gene matches: 4. Germline lookup yields CDR1 LNHDA and CDR2 SQIVND (reference sequence). CDR3 length: 15 amino acids. DNA of the CDR3: TGTGCCAGTATCCGGGACAGGGAGAACACCGGGGAGCTGTTTTTT. It specifies CASIRDRENTGELFF.

The chain couples TRBV6-6 to TRBJ2-7, with 10 bases lining up with TRBD1. J was trimmed by 7 bases and V by 0 bases; bases with no gene match: 9. The CDR3 length is 16 residues. Germline V gives CDR1 MNHNY, CDR2 SVGAGI (reference sequence). The CDR3 DNA follows: TGTGCCAGCAGTTACTCGAGCGGACAGGGGGGACTTGAGCAGTACTTC. Its translation is CASSYSSGQGGLEQYF.

The V call is TRBV10-1, the J call TRBJ2-5; D may be TRBD2 (5 bases). The CDR3 loop spans 11 amino acids. In germline, CDR1 is WNHNN, CDR2 SYGVQD (reference sequence). Trimming cost V 3 bases and J 7 bases, with 6 bases left between them. The CDR3 DNA sequence: TGCGCCAGCAGTGACGCGGGGACCCAGTACTTC. Protein sequence: CASSDAGTQYF.

V gene TRBV19 combines with J gene TRBJ2-3; TRBD2 agrees at 12 bases. The CDR3 sequence is 16 residues long. The V gene end was trimmed by 3 bases and the J gene end by 0 bases; junction bases not matched to a gene: 1. The germline gives CDR1 LNHDA, CDR2 SQIVND (reference sequence). The CDR3 nucleotides are TGTGCCAGTAGTATGGGGACTAGCGGGAGCACAGATACGCAGTATTTT. Protein product: CASSMGTSGSTDTQYF. The entire variable domain, with the rest obtained from reference TRBV19 and TRBJ2-3, is as follows: DGGITQSPKYLFRKEGQNVTLSCEQNLNHDAMYWYRQDPGQGLRLIYYSQIVNDFQKGDIAEGYSVSREKKESFPLTVTSAQKNPTAFYLCASSMGTSGSTDTQYFGPGTRLTVL.

This chain joins TRBV5-6 and TRBJ2-1; the D is unclear. CDR1 and CDR2 (germline): SGHDT, YYEEEE. This CDR3 region has 11 residues. The germline V and J ends were trimmed by 4 bases and 9 bases, with 8 bases remaining between them. CDR3 protein: CASSHELEQFF. The CDR3 coding sequence is TGTGCCAGCAGCCACGAGCTTGAGCAGTTCTTC.

The V and J genes are TRBV4-1 and TRBJ1-5; D is unclear. Germline CDR1 and CDR2: MGHRA and YSYEKL. The ends were cut back, 4 bases at V and 0 bases at J, with 16 bases in the middle. The CDR3 runs 17 residues. The CDR3, as DNA: TGCGCCAGCAGCCCCCGAGGCGGCCTCTTTAGCAATCAGCCCCAGCATTTT. Translating gives CASSPRGGLFSNQPQHF.

The chain carries TRBV5-6 and TRBJ2-7, with D perhaps assigned TRBD1 or TRBD2 (5 bases each). V lost 6 bases, J lost 6 bases, and 25 bases lay in between. The CDR3 covers 16 residues. Germline CDR1 reads SGHDT; CDR2 reads YYEEEE. Here the CDR3 reads CASIIWGRGRNGEQYF. Here the CDR3 DNA reads TGTGCCAGCATCATTTGGGGGAGAGGACGGAATGGCGAGCAGTACTTC.

The rearrangement links TRBV14 to TRBJ2-7, with a weak D call TRBD2 (6 bases). Germline lookup yields CDR1 SGHDN and CDR2 FVKESK. The CDR3 length is 16 residues. V lost 0 bases, J lost 2 bases, and 14 bases lay in between. The CDR3 spells CASSQDSGSRAYEQYF. CDR3 bases: TGTGCCAGCAGCCAAGATAGCGGCAGTCGAGCCTACGAGCAGTACTTC.

This clone has more than one count but fewer than ten. The chain recombines TRBV6-5 with TRBJ1-5; 7 nucleotides align to TRBD1. J gave up 5 bases and V 6 bases, and 4 bases lay outside the gene matches. The germline gives CDR1 MNHEY, CDR2 SVGAGI. The CDR3 runs 13 residues. CDR3 DNA sequence: TGTGCCAGCAGGCACGGGACAGATCAGCCCCAGCATTTT. Translated, it gives CASRHGTDQPQHF.

Here the CDR3 DNA reads TGTGCCAGCAGTTTATTAGCGGGAGACTCCTACGAGCAGTACTTC. Its protein is CASSLLAGDSYEQYF. The chain uses TRBV28 and TRBJ2-7; 9 bases are a match to TRBD2. Germline loops: CDR1 MDHEN, CDR2 SYDVKM. The junction had 1 base not matched to a gene; V was cut back by 1 base and J by 0 bases. The CDR3 is 15 amino acids. Together with reference TRBV28 and TRBJ2-7, the CDR3 gives the full variable domain: DVKVTQSSRYLVKRTGEKVFLECVQDMDHENMFWYRQDPGLGLRLIYFSYDVKMKEKGDIPEGYSVSREKKERFSLILESASTNQTSMYLCASSLLAGDSYEQYFGPGTRLTVT.

The DNA of the CDR3 is TGTGCCAGCAGCCTAAAAGGGGGCCAGCCCCAGCATTTT. This codes for CASSLKGGQPQHF. The chain employs TRBV6-5 and TRBJ1-5; 7 nucleotides match TRBD1. J was trimmed by 7 bases and V by 6 bases; bases with no gene match: 6. Per the germline V gene, CDR1 is MNHEY and CDR2 is SVGAGI. CDR3 length equals 13 residues.

The V and J genes are TRBV5-6 and TRBJ1-6; D not certain. CDR1 is SGHDT, CDR2 YYEEEE, per germline. The CDR3 loop spans 15 amino acids. Trimming left V 4 bases short and J 7 bases short, with 15 bases between. CDR3 DNA sequence: TGTGCCAGCAGCGCCTGGGCACGCGGAAATTCACCCCTCCACTTT. Protein sequence: CASSAWARGNSPLHF.

The rearrangement links TRBV4-2 to TRBJ2-7; 9 nucleotides agree with TRBD2. Germline V lookup: CDR1 LGHNA, CDR2 YNFKEQ. The ends lost 1 base at V and 4 bases at J; junction bases unmatched: 5. The CDR3 has 15 amino acids. The CDR3 region is CASSQASGNLYEQYF. CDR3 nucleotide sequence: TGTGCCAGCAGCCAAGCTAGCGGGAACCTTTACGAGCAGTACTTC.

The gene calls are TRBV18 and TRBJ2-1, with 10 nucleotides matching TRBD1. This CDR3 is built from 17 residues. Germline loops: CDR1 KGHSH, CDR2 LQKENI. V lost 0 bases, J lost 1 base, and 3 bases stayed unmatched. In DNA form, the CDR3 reads TGTGCCAGCTCACCACCCCGGGACAGGGGATCCTACAATGAGCAGTTCTTC. It is translated as CASSPPRDRGSYNEQFF. Full variable domain (outside the CDR3, taken from reference TRBV18 and TRBJ2-1): NAGVMQNPRHLVRRRGQEARLRCSPMKGHSHVYWYRQLPEEGLKFMVYLQKENIIDESGMPKERFSAEFPKEGPSILRIQQVVRGDSAAYFCASSPPRDRGSYNEQFFGPGTRLTVL.

V usage is TRBV27 and J usage is TRBJ2-3; D possibly corresponds to TRBD1 (6 bases). V gave up 6 bases and J gave up 8 bases, with 12 bases separating them. CDR1 and CDR2 (germline): MNHEY, SMNVEV (reference sequence). This CDR3 contains 12 residues. The CDR3 bases are TGTGCCAGCAGCCTCAGGGGTCGTACGCAGTATTTT. Encoded protein: CASSLRGRTQYF.

The rearrangement joins TRBV30 to TRBJ1-6; D possibly corresponds to TRBD1 (6 bases). CDR1 GTSNPN and CDR2 SVGIG come from the germline V gene (reference sequence). The CDR3 length is 13 residues. Trimming took 1 base from V and 7 from J, leaving 8 bases between them. CDR3 in DNA: TGTGCCTGGAGTGATGGGGGCAATTCACCCCTCCACTTT. Protein sequence: CAWSDGGNSPLHF.

The chain links TRBV7-6 to TRBJ1-1, with 7 bases that match TRBD1. The CDR3 is 14 residues long. With V trimmed by 5 bases and J by 4 bases, 7 bases remained unmatched. Germline V CDR1 and CDR2: SGHVS, FNYEAQ. CDR3 nucleotide sequence: TGTGCCAGCAGCCAACAGGGGTATGTCACTGAAGCTTTCTTT. Amino acids: CASSQQGYVTEAFF.

This rearrangement joins TRBV11-2 to TRBJ2-1, with 14 positions matching TRBD2. The CDR3 is 17 residues long. The V segment lost 1 base and the J segment 7 bases; nucleotides outside the gene matches: 6. Germline-derived CDR1 and CDR2 are SGHAT and FQNNGV. CDR3 sequence: CASSLAVTSGRANEQFF. The CDR3, as DNA: TGTGCCAGCAGCTTAGCCGTGACTAGCGGGAGGGCTAATGAGCAGTTCTTC.

The genes are TRBV6-1 and TRBJ1-2, with 10 bases lining up with TRBD1. Germline assignment: CDR1 MNHNS and CDR2 SASEGT. The J segment lost 9 bases and the V segment lost 2 bases, leaving 6 bases of the junction unmatched. The CDR3 extends over 14 amino acids. The chain's CDR3 is CASSEKTGGQRYTF. The CDR3 nucleotides read TGTGCCAGCAGTGAAAAGACAGGGGGCCAGCGCTACACCTTC.

The chain employs TRBV5-4 and TRBJ2-5, with TRBD2 matching 15 bases. Germline V CDR1 and CDR2: SGHNT, YYREEE (reference sequence). CDR3 length: 15 amino acids. J was trimmed by 9 bases and V by 4 bases; bases with no gene match: 7. The chain's CDR3 is CASSPGTSGRPAQYF. The CDR3 DNA reads as TGTGCCAGCAGCCCCGGGACTAGCGGGAGGCCGGCCCAGTACTTC.

The chain links TRBV2 to TRBJ2-7; 8 positions match TRBD2. The CDR3 totals 13 residues. The germline CDR1 and CDR2 sequences are SNHLY and FYNNEI. The V segment lost 4 bases and the J segment 3 bases; nucleotides outside the gene matches: 2. CDR3 in amino acids: CASSGSGGYEQYF. CDR3 nucleotide sequence: TGTGCCAGCAGTGGAAGCGGGGGCTACGAGCAGTACTTC.

The genes are TRBV28 and TRBJ2-4, with 10 bases matching TRBD2. With 2 bases clipped from V and 0 bases from J, the junction kept 13 bases outside the gene matches. Germline V gene lookup returns CDR1 MDHEN and CDR2 SYDVKM. The CDR3 covers 20 residues. Here the CDR3 DNA reads TGTGCCAGCAGTTTAGATTTGGCTAGCGGGAGATCTCTAGCCAAAAACATTCAGTACTTC. Amino acids: CASSLDLASGRSLAKNIQYF.

V usage is TRBV30 and J usage is TRBJ1-2, with 7 bases matching TRBD1. The CDR3 spans 13 residues. Per germline, CDR1 GTSNPN and CDR2 SVGIG (reference sequence). Trimming took 0 bases from V and 7 from J; bases not matched to a gene: 5. CDR3 sequence reads: CAWSVTGESGYTF. In nucleotides, the CDR3 is TGTGCCTGGAGTGTAACAGGGGAAAGTGGCTACACCTTC.

This chain joins TRBV29-1 and TRBJ1-1, with D unresolved. Germline lookup yields CDR1 SQVTM and CDR2 ANQGSEA. This CDR3 spans 12 amino acids. V was trimmed by 1 base and J by 6 bases, leaving 9 bases between them. The CDR3 region has the DNA TGCAGCGTTGAAGGCCGCGGATCTGAAGCTTTCTTT. This sequence encodes CSVEGRGSEAFF.

The chain uses TRBV21-1 and TRBJ1-1. TRBV21-1 is marked as a pseudogene. The CDR3 contains 16 residues. The CDR3 here is CASSPWGAVWSTEAFF. Written as DNA, the CDR3 is TGTGCCAGCAGCCCTTGGGGGGCGGTCTGGAGCACTGAAGCTTTCTTT.

This chain connects TRBV7-9 to TRBJ2-7; TRBD1 is a possible D gene (5 bases). Trimming stripped 3 bases from V and 7 bases from J, with 13 bases between. Looked up from germline, CDR1 is SEHNR and CDR2 is FQNEAQ (reference sequence). The CDR3 totals 13 residues. CDR3 coding DNA: TGTGCCAGCAGCTTTCAGGGCATTTATGAGCAGTACTTC. Protein product: CASSFQGIYEQYF.